These 15 T cell receptor beta chains came from one sample sequenced in a study of CD8 T cells in Susac syndrome. Reverse transcription of roughly 0.45 to 1 ug RNA was carried out with random hexamers. Via MiXCR, TCRdb re-called the immunoSEQ multiplex PCR reads, giving one row per CDR3 protein. In the table there are approximately 270,000 distinct CDR3 sequences, about 93% of which are singletons. Material for sequencing was CD4+ T cells from PBMCs. All receptors derive from a human donor with multiple sclerosis.

This chain links TRBV7-2 with TRBJ1-2; D is uncertain. The CDR3 runs to 13 residues. Between the trimmed V and J ends, which lost 5 bases and 6 bases, there was a span of 13 bases. Germline V gene sequence: CDR1 SGHTA, CDR2 FQGNSA. The CDR3 loop is CASSEARYDGYTF. The CDR3 bases are TGTGCCAGCAGCGAAGCAAGATACGATGGCTACACCTTC.

The chain uses TRBV10-3 and TRBJ1-1; no clear D. Germline CDR1 ENHRY, CDR2 SYGVKD. V shed 0 bases and J shed 4 bases, with 12 bases lying between them. This CDR3 has 15 residues. This CDR3 is CAISESGRSGTEAFF. The CDR3 region has the DNA TGTGCCATCAGTGAGTCGGGGAGGAGCGGCACTGAAGCTTTCTTT.

The gene calls are TRBV14 and TRBJ2-7, with TRBD2 matching over 7 bases. Germline V gene sequence: CDR1 SGHDN, CDR2 FVKESK. The CDR3 covers 14 residues. V dropped 5 bases and J dropped 2; count of bases not matched to a gene: 6. CDR3 loop: CASSEQAGPYEQYF. As DNA, the CDR3 is TGTGCCAGCAGCGAACAAGCGGGGCCCTACGAGCAGTACTTC.

This clonotype was recorded once. V and J are TRBV5-6 and TRBJ1-4; a possible D gene is TRBD1 (5 bases). V was clipped by 1 base and J by 8 bases, with 12 bases between them. CDR3 length: 14 residues. Per the germline V gene, CDR1 is SGHDT and CDR2 is YYEEEE. This chain's CDR3 is CASSLRGTVEKLFF. Here the CDR3 DNA reads TGTGCCAGCAGCTTGCGGGGGACGGTCGAAAAACTGTTTTTT.

The chain has TRBV25-1 and TRBJ1-1, with 8 positions matching TRBD1. With 5 bases clipped from V and 7 bases from J, the junction kept 9 bases outside the gene matches. Germline assignment: CDR1 MGHDK and CDR2 SYGVNS. This CDR3 region has 14 residues. CDR3 region: CASSYTGGHGEAFF. The CDR3 DNA reads TGTGCCAGCAGTTACACAGGGGGGCACGGTGAAGCTTTCTTT.

The gene calls are TRBV19 and TRBJ2-3; maybe TRBD2 (5 bases). The germline CDR1 and CDR2 sequences are LNHDA and SQIVND (reference sequence). This CDR3 has 19 residues. V dropped 5 bases and J dropped 0 bases, with 24 bases sitting between them. The DNA of the CDR3 is TGTGCCAGTAGTCTCCGGTCGAGCGGCGAGTCTCCTAGCACAGATACGCAGTATTTT. Translating gives CASSLRSSGESPSTDTQYF. Together with reference TRBV19 and TRBJ2-3, the CDR3 gives the full variable domain: DGGITQSPKYLFRKEGQNVTLSCEQNLNHDAMYWYRQDPGQGLRLIYYSQIVNDFQKGDIAEGYSVSREKKESFPLTVTSAQKNPTAFYLCASSLRSSGESPSTDTQYFGPGTRLTVL.

The chain is built from TRBV10-3 and TRBJ1-1, with 8 bases identical to TRBD1. The germline gives CDR1 ENHRY, CDR2 SYGVKD. The CDR3 covers 14 residues. The J segment lost 11 bases and the V segment lost 0 bases, leaving 8 bases of the junction unmatched. For the CDR3, the DNA is TGTGCCATCAGTGAGTCCCGACAGGGGAATGACGCTTTCTTT. Translation gives CAISESRQGNDAFF.

The chain carries TRBV4-2 and TRBJ1-5; 7 nucleotides align to TRBD1. The trim removed 1 base at V and 6 bases at J, leaving 3 bases unmatched. The CDR3 runs to 14 residues. Per germline, CDR1 LGHNA and CDR2 YNFKEQ. As DNA, the CDR3 is TGTGCCAGCAGCCAAGCCGACAGGGTTCAGCCCCAGCATTTT. It translates to CASSQADRVQPQHF.

V is TRBV15 and J is TRBJ1-5; D is undetermined. Per the germline V gene, CDR1 is LNHNV and CDR2 is YYDKDF (reference sequence). The CDR3 sequence is 14 residues long. Trimming cost V 3 bases and J 0 bases, with 6 bases left between them. CDR3 loop: CATSSVSSNQPQHF. The CDR3 coding sequence is TGTGCCACCAGCAGTGTATCTAGCAATCAGCCCCAGCATTTT.

This clonotype was detected only once. As DNA, the CDR3 is TGCGCCAGCAATCCGGGCAGGGGATCAATCTCTGGGGCCAACGTCCTGACTTTC. This encodes CASNPGRGSISGANVLTF. The rearrangement uses TRBV23-1 and TRBJ2-6, with D possibly being TRBD1 (6 bases). TRBV23-1 is given ORF status, its function remaining uncertain. V dropped 7 bases and J dropped 0 bases, with 19 bases sitting between them. The CDR3 spans 18 residues.

The chain employs TRBV21-1 and TRBJ2-7. TRBV21-1 is a pseudogene locus. This CDR3 contains 18 residues. The CDR3 DNA sequence: TGTGCCAGCAGCAAAGCCCGGTTGGGAAGGTACAGCTCCTACGAGCAGTACGTC. Protein: CASSKARLGRYSSYEQYV.

V usage is TRBV4-1 and J usage is TRBJ2-1; D may be TRBD2 (6 bases). Trimming removed 1 base at V and 6 bases at J, with 19 bases between. The germline gives CDR1 MGHRA, CDR2 YSYEKL. This CDR3 has 17 residues. The CDR3 region is CASSQATAGLILNEQFF. The CDR3 nucleotides are TGCGCCAGCAGCCAAGCTACAGCGGGTCTGATCCTCAATGAGCAGTTCTTC.

CDR3 loop: CASSPQGTTILAEAFF. The CDR3 nucleotides are TGCGCCAGCAGCCCGCAGGGGACTACCATTTTAGCTGAAGCTTTCTTT. The rearrangement joins TRBV4-1 to TRBJ1-1, with D possibly being TRBD1 (6 bases). In germline, CDR1 is MGHRA, CDR2 YSYEKL. V was cut by 4 bases and J by 6 bases, with 21 bases left in between. This CDR3 has 16 residues.

J is TRBJ2-3 and V is TRBV5-1; D might be TRBD1 (5 bases). This CDR3 is 14 amino acids long. Trimming cost V 0 bases and J 6 bases, with 11 bases left between them. Germline CDR1 reads SGHRS; CDR2 reads YFSETQ. CDR3 DNA sequence: TGCGCCAGCAGCTTGGGCCAGGGTCCCGATACGCAGTATTTT. This gives the protein CASSLGQGPDTQYF. The whole variable domain, filled in from reference TRBV5-1 and TRBJ2-3, reads KAGVTQTPRYLIKTRGQQVTLSCSPISGHRSVSWYQQTPGQGLQFLFEYFSETQRNKGNFPGRFSGRQFSNSRSEMNVSTLELGDSALYLCASSLGQGPDTQYFGPGTRLTVL.

The genes are TRBV6-5 and TRBJ1-4; 7 positions match TRBD1. Trimming cost V 4 bases and J 7 bases; bases outside gene matches: 6. This CDR3 contains 14 residues. Germline assignment: CDR1 MNHEY and CDR2 SVGAGI. The CDR3 reads CASSLTGLGEKLFF. In DNA form, the CDR3 reads TGTGCCAGCAGTTTGACAGGGTTGGGTGAAAAACTGTTTTTT.